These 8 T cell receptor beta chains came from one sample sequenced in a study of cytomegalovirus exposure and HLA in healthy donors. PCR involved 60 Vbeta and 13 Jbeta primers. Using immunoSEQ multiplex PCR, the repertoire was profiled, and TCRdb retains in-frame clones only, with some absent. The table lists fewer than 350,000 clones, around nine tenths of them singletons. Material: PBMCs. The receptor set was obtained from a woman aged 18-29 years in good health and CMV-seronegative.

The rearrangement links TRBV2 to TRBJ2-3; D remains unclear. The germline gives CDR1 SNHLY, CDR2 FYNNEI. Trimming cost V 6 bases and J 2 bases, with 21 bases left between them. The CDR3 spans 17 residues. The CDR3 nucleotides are TGTGCCAGCAGCCCTGTAGATCTTCCGACTGACACAGATACGCAGTATTTT. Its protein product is CASSPVDLPTDTDTQYF.

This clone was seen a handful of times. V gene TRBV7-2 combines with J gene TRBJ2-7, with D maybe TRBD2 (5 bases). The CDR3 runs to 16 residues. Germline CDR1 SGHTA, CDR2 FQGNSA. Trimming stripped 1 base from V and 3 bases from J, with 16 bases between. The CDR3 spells CASSLDVARAVYEQYF. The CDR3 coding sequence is TGTGCCAGCAGCTTAGACGTAGCGAGGGCGGTCTACGAGCAGTACTTC.

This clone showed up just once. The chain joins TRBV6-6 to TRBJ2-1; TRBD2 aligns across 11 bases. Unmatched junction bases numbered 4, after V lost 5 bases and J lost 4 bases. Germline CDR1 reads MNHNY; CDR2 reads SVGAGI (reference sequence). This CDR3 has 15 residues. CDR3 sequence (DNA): TGTGCCAGCAGTCCGACTAGCGGGGTATACAATGAGCAGTTCTTC. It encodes CASSPTSGVYNEQFF.

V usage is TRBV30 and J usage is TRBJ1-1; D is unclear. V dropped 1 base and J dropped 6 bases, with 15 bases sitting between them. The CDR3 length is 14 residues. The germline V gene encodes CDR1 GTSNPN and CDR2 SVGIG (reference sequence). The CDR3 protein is CAWSGGSVVPEAFF. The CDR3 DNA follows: TGTGCCTGGAGTGGAGGTTCAGTGGTTCCTGAAGCTTTCTTT.

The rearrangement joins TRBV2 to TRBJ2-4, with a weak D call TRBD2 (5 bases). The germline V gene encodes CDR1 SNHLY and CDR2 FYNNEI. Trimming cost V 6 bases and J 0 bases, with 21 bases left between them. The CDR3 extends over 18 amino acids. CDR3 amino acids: CASSLIREGIVAKNIQYF. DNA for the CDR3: TGTGCCAGCAGCCTAATCCGAGAGGGCATAGTAGCCAAAAACATTCAGTACTTC.

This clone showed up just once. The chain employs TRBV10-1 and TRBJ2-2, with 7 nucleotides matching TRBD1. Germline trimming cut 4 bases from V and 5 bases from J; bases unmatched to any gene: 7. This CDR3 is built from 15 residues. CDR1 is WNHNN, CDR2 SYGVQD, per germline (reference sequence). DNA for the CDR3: TGCGCCAGCAGTGGAGAGGGGGCAAGGACCGGGGAGCTGTTTTTT. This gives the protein CASSGEGARTGELFF.

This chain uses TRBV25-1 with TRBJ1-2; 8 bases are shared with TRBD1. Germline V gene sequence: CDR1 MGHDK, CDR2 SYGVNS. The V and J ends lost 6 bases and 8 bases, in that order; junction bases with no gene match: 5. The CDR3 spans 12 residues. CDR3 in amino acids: CASRTGDRGYTF. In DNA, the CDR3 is TGTGCCAGCAGGACAGGGGATAGAGGCTACACCTTC.

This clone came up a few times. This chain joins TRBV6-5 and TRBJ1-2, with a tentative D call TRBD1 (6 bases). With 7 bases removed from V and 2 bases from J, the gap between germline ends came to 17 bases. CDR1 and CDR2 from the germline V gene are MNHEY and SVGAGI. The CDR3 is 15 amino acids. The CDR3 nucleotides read TGTGCCAGCACCAAGGGGGGGCTATCAAACTATGGCTACACCTTC. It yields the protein CASTKGGLSNYGYTF.